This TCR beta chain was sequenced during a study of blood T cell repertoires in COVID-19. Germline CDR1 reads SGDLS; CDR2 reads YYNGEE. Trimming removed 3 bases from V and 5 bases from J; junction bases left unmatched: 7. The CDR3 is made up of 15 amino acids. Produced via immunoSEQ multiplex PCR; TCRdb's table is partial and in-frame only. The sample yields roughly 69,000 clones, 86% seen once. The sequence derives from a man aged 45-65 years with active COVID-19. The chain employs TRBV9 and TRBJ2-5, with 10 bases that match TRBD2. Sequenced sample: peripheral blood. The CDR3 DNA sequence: TGTGCCAGCAGCGCAAGCGGGGGGGAGAGTGAGACCCAGTACTTC. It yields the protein CASSASGGESETQYF.